The text below deals with one TCR beta chain. The clone's antigen remains unknown. No base-level quality is on record; no much larger clone is a single base apart. The germline V gene gives CDR1 as MRHNA and CDR2 as SNTAGT. Trimming removed 5 bases from V and 4 bases from J; the gene matches leave 10 bases unexplained. Inclusive of the bounding cysteine and phenylalanine, the CDR3 is 16 residues long. The CDR3 DNA has 48 bases and is translated from base 1. Library creation used the immunoSEQ multiplex PCR assay. RNA was extracted from all samples and reverse transcribed into cDNA, which served as template for TCR sequencing. SuperScript III was used for first-strand cDNA synthesis, primed with a 2:1 mix of oligo-dT and random hexamers. A synthetic immune receptor repertoire was used to measure amplification bias, and any remaining bias was corrected computationally. Processing in the source paper ran as follows. Raw reads were preprocessed for error removal, and CDR3 was defined according to IMGT conventions as running from the conserved cysteine to phenylalanine. Clonality was calculated as 1 minus Shannon entropy normalized by log2 of the number of productive unique TCRs. Scalp TCRbeta sequences were cross-referenced with sorted blood CD4 and CD8 repertoires so that the CD4 or CD8 identity of scalp clones could be inferred. TCRdb re-hosts the immuneACCESS table, in-frame sequences only. Its copies lack some clones; in the studies checked, an unresolved V gene accounts for under half of them, and the cause for the rest is not known. V and J calls plus clone size are reproduced from that table; the DNA served to infer D and trimming. For this sample there are tens of thousands of clones; 60% to 85% appear just once. The ten largest clones capture around 19% of the sample.

Lesional scalp punch biopsies and peripheral blood were obtained from alopecia areata patients. PBMCs were separated by density centrifugation and stained for CD3, CD4 and CD8, after which CD4+ and CD8+ T cells were sorted on a FACSAria. The untreated alopecia areata patients were recruited through a multicenter biomarker study. For roughly 5 biomarker-study patients, blood CD8+ T cells were further sorted into NKG2D-low and NKG2D-high fractions. This sample is drawn from a study of CD8+ T cells in alopecia areata (dated by TCRdb to the late 2010s). Regarding the research as a whole: The study used high-throughput TCRbeta sequencing to examine T cell clonal expansion in alopecia areata, in both the C3H/HeJ mouse model and human patients. Scalp clonality was compared among normal scalp (n=4), patchy alopecia areata scalp (n=8), and alopecia totalis/universalis scalp (n=8). In humans, TCRbeta sequencing was performed on scalp tissue and on sorted CD4+ and CD8+ peripheral blood T cells from healthy controls and from patients with patchy or totalis/universalis alopecia areata. TCRbeta CDR3 regions were amplified by immunoSEQ multiplex PCR using 35 Vbeta forward and 13 Jbeta reverse primers. The RNA source kit depended on sample type: the PAXgene miRNA kit for fixed scalp, the miRNeasy kit for PBMCs, and the RNeasy kit for mouse skin. Overall study results and their limits: Shared TCR sequences between patients were less evident than in mice, which may be partly attributable to HLA diversity in the patient population. Higher clonality and more expanded CD8+ clones were observed in lesional scalp than in normal scalp, particularly in alopecia totalis/universalis, a finding suggestive of antigenic drive. Unlike mouse skin, which is dominated by gammadelta T cells, normal human skin has resident alphabeta T cells that are also sequenced, and this complicates analysis of the scalp TCR repertoire.

The material sequenced was NKG2D-low CD8+ T cells sorted from blood. What the cell subset or site label conveys for this sample: sorted CD8+ NKG2D-low blood T cells. The TCR originated in a human donor with alopecia areata. The chain is assembled from TRBV6-4 and TRBJ2-3; the junction holds 9 bases that match TRBD1. The CDR3 in this case is CASSPTAGQGADTQYF. The nucleotide sequence is given as TGTGCCAGCAGTCCCACGGCGGGACAGGGCGCAGATACGCAGTATTTT.